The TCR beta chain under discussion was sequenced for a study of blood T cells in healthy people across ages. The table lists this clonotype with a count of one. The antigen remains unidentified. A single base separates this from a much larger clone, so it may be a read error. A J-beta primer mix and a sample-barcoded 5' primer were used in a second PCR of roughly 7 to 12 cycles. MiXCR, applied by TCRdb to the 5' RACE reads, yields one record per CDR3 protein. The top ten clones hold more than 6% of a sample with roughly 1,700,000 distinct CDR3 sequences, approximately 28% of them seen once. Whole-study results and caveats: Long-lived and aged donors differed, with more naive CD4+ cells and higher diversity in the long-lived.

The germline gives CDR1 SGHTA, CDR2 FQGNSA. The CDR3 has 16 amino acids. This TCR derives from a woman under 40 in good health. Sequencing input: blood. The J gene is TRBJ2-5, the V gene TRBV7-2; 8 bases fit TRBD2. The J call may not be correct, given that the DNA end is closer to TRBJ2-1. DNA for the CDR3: TGTGCCAGCAGCTTAGTCGGGGGGGCTAACCAAGAGACCCAGTTCTTC. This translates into CASSLVGGANQETQFF.